The 2 T cell receptor beta chains presented below share a single source sample, sequenced in a study of blood T cell repertoires in COVID-19. Sequencing was performed with immunoSEQ multiplex PCR; in TCRdb, only in-frame clones are kept and a portion is missing. The sample contains roughly 200,000 clones, 84% of which appear only once. Sequencing used peripheral blood. All receptors come from a human donor in a cohort sampled during active COVID-19.

This sequence joins TRBV7-2 and TRBJ2-2; 7 positions agree with TRBD1. Germline CDR1 is SGHTA and CDR2 is FQGNSA. Losses at the gene ends were 5 bases for V and 5 bases for J; bases not matched to a gene: 8. The CDR3 spans 15 residues. This CDR3 is CASSPTGDFTGELFF. CDR3 DNA sequence: TGTGCCAGCAGCCCTACAGGGGATTTTACCGGGGAGCTGTTTTTT.

J is TRBJ1-5 and V is TRBV6-5; perhaps TRBD1 as D (6 bases). The CDR3 runs to 15 residues. Trimming cost V 6 bases and J 4 bases, with 16 bases left between them. Germline V gene data show CDR1 as MNHEY and CDR2 as SVGAGI. In DNA form, the CDR3 reads TGTGCCAGCAGACGCGGTACAGGGTCGAATCAGCCCCAGCATTTT. Amino acid sequence: CASRRGTGSNQPQHF.